These T cell receptor beta chains were read from a single sample in a study of post-analysis software for immune sequencing data. In TCRdb, the PCR reads were re-called with MiXCR into one record per CDR3 protein. Of some 890,000 distinct CDR3 sequences listed, 53% are singletons. Sequencing used blood. The receptors were sampled from a girl aged 5-17 years with multiple sclerosis. Both conserved end residues are part of each CDR3. Fields, in order: V gene, clone size, D gene, J gene, CDR3 protein, CDR3 DNA. The D gene is left open where the match is weak. The listing skips clone size in some rows; elsewhere it reads once, few, many or a size class.

>TRBV4-1|NA|NA|TRBJ1-5
CASSQEDVNQPQHF
TGCGCCAGCAGCCAAGAGGACGTCAATCAGCCCCAGCATTTT
>TRBV25-1|NA|NA|TRBJ2-7
CASSPDLTYEQYF
TGTGCCAGCAGTCCGGACCTAACCTACGAGCAGTACTTC
>TRBV7-8|NA|TRBD2|TRBJ2-7
CASSQTTSLAERDYYEQYF
TGTGCCAGCAGCCAGACAACCTCGCTAGCGGAGAGGGACTACTACGAGCAGTACTTC
>TRBV27|NA|TRBD2|TRBJ2-7
CASSPHFLAGHGVYEQYF
TGTGCCAGCAGTCCCCACTTTTTAGCGGGGCACGGGGTGTACGAGCAGTACTTC
>TRBV20-1|few|TRBD1|TRBJ2-1
CSARAGTGGYEQFF
TGCAGTGCTAGGGCCGGGACAGGGGGGTATGAGCAGTTCTTC
>TRBV12-3/TRBV12-4|NA|NA|TRBJ2-5
CASSLVGLSWTQYF
TGTGCCAGCAGTTTAGTGGGACTGTCCTGGACCCAGTACTTC
>TRBV7-9|few|NA|TRBJ1-5
CASSRDYDQPQHF
TGTGCCAGCAGCCGCGACTACGATCAGCCCCAGCATTTT
>TRBV5-1|many|NA|TRBJ1-1
CASSLGENTEAFF
TGCGCCAGCAGCTTGGGGGAGAACACTGAAGCTTTCTTT
>TRBV25-1|NA|NA|TRBJ2-7
CASSGGDREHYEQYF
TGTGCCAGCTCCGGGGGGGACAGGGAACACTACGAGCAGTACTTC
>TRBV27|NA|TRBD1|TRBJ2-3
CASSPWTGGPDTQYF
TGTGCCAGCAGTCCATGGACAGGGGGCCCAGATACGCAGTATTTT
>TRBV7-9|NA|TRBD1|TRBJ2-3
CASSGYRGQGADTQYF
TGTGCCAGCAGCGGTTACAGGGGGCAAGGTGCAGATACGCAGTATTTT
>TRBV24-1|few|NA|TRBJ2-5
CATSDGETQYF
TGTGCCACCAGTGATGGAGAGACCCAGTACTTC
>TRBV20-1|NA|TRBD2|TRBJ2-3
CSARDPGLALSDTQYF
TGCAGTGCTAGAGATCCGGGACTAGCACTTTCAGATACGCAGTATTTT
>TRBV27|NA|NA|TRBJ2-1
CASSFGVNEQFF
TGTGCCAGCAGTTTTGGCGTCAATGAGCAGTTCTTC
>TRBV11-2|NA|TRBD1|TRBJ2-7
CASSLIRKQGRGRSYEQYF
TGTGCCAGCAGCTTAATTCGAAAACAGGGGCGTGGTAGGTCCTACGAGCAGTACTTC
>TRBV7-3|NA|NA|TRBJ1-2
CASSLYEGSGGYTF
TGTGCCAGCAGCTTATATGAGGGATCGGGCGGCTACACCTTC
>TRBV20-1|NA|NA|TRBJ2-7
CSARAGPSTYEQYF
TGCAGTGCTAGAGCAGGGCCAAGCACCTACGAGCAGTACTTC
>TRBV20-1|few|NA|TRBJ2-1
CSARPGHPNNEQFF
TGCAGTGCCCGGCCGGGACACCCTAACAATGAGCAGTTCTTC
>TRBV20-1|NA|TRBD2|TRBJ2-3
CSASFSGTDTQYF
TGCAGTGCTAGTTTTAGCGGGACAGATACGCAGTATTTT
>TRBV12-3/TRBV12-4|NA|NA|TRBJ2-1
CASSRGWSSYNEQFF
TGTGCCAGCAGTAGAGGGTGGAGCTCCTACAATGAGCAGTTCTTC
>TRBV29-1|NA|NA|TRBJ2-1
CSVGRGHAGLSSYNEQFF
TGCAGCGTTGGAAGGGGACACGCGGGTCTTAGCTCCTACAATGAGCAGTTCTTC
>TRBV5-1|NA|TRBD2|TRBJ2-5
CASSRGDSLETQYF
TGCGCCAGCAGCCGGGGGGACTCCTTGGAGACCCAGTACTTC
>TRBV12-3/TRBV12-4|once|NA|TRBJ2-7
CASSLGGFFSEQYF
TGTGCCAGCAGTTTAGGGGGGTTTTTCTCAGAGCAGTACTTC
>TRBV6-5|few|TRBD2|TRBJ2-5
CASRTGRRGGQETQYF
TGTGCCAGCAGGACTGGACGGCGGGGAGGGCAGGAGACCCAGTACTTC
>TRBV14|NA|TRBD2|TRBJ2-5
CASSHAGVETQYF
TGTGCCAGCAGCCATGCGGGGGTCGAGACCCAGTACTTC
>TRBV5-1|NA|NA|TRBJ2-1
CASSLEVTIYNEQFF
TGCGCCAGCAGCTTGGAAGTGACGATATACAATGAGCAGTTCTTC
>TRBV27|NA|NA|TRBJ2-7
CASSYLGRARGEQYF
TGTGCCAGCAGTTACCTGGGCAGGGCTAGGGGCGAGCAGTACTTC
>TRBV9|NA|TRBD2|TRBJ2-3
CASSAPNGAGGLDTQYF
TGTGCCAGCAGCGCCCCTAATGGAGCGGGGGGGCTAGATACGCAGTATTTT
>TRBV5-1|NA|TRBD1|TRBJ2-1
CASSPGQAYNEQFF
TGCGCCAGCAGCCCGGGACAGGCATACAATGAGCAGTTCTTC
>TRBV5-1|NA|NA|TRBJ1-1
CASSLVGARGTEAFF
TGCGCCAGCAGCTTGGTGGGGGCGAGGGGCACTGAAGCTTTCTTT
>TRBV7-9|NA|NA|TRBJ2-3
CASSLGSGADTQYF
TGTGCCAGCAGCTTGGGGAGCGGCGCGGATACGCAGTATTTT
>TRBV20-1|few|NA|TRBJ2-6
CSAGLSGANVLTF
TGCAGTGCTGGTCTTTCTGGGGCCAACGTCCTGACTTTC
>TRBV5-5|NA|NA|TRBJ2-3
CASSRRSGADTQYF
TGTGCCAGCAGCCGAAGGTCGGGCGCAGATACGCAGTATTTT
>TRBV29-1|NA|TRBD1|TRBJ2-1
CSVDVDRDYEQFF
TGCAGCGTCGATGTGGACAGGGACTATGAGCAGTTCTTC
>TRBV5-1|NA|TRBD2|TRBJ2-7
CASSPTSGDSYEQYF
TGCGCCAGCAGCCCTACTAGCGGGGACTCCTACGAGCAGTACTTC
>TRBV4-1|once|NA|TRBJ2-1
CASSLGVLGAYNEQFF
TGCGCTAGCAGCCTTGGCGTCCTGGGGGCCTACAATGAGCAGTTCTTC
>TRBV7-8|few|NA|TRBJ2-4
CASSPGGIRGNIQYF
TGTGCCAGCAGCCCCGGGGGAATCAGGGGGAACATTCAGTACTTC
>TRBV7-3|few|NA|TRBJ2-7
CASSLGVGQAYEQYF
TGTGCCAGCAGCTTAGGGGTAGGCCAGGCCTACGAGCAGTACTTC
>TRBV12-3/TRBV12-4|few|TRBD2|TRBJ2-1
CASRPSGGANEQFF
TGTGCCAGCAGACCAAGCGGGGGGGCCAATGAGCAGTTCTTC
>TRBV25-1|few|NA|TRBJ2-7
CASSGGGTYEQYF
TGTGCCAGCAGTGGGGGCGGCACCTACGAGCAGTACTTC
>TRBV20-1|once|TRBD2|TRBJ2-5
CSARIPPGPAGEQYF
TGCAGTGCTAGGATACCCCCGGGTCCGGCGGGGGAGCAGTACTTC
>TRBV27|NA|TRBD1|TRBJ1-2
CASSLSGQGRNYGYTF
TGTGCCAGCAGTCTATCCGGACAGGGTAGGAACTATGGCTACACCTTC